This T cell receptor (beta chain) was observed in a study of blood T cell repertoires in COVID-19. Background on the study: The United States, Italy and Spain were the sources of the acute and convalescent COVID-19 samples. Sample material is recorded as cDNA or gDNA derived from T cells, B-cell-depleted T cells, or PBMCs.

Authors' methods: Cell counts per sample came from amplifying reference gene primers. Here immunoSEQ multiplex PCR was the method, and the copy in TCRdb shows in-frame clones only, minus some. The D gene and trimming were derived from the DNA, and the V and J assignments and clone size from that table. The table shows 55,000 to 75,000 clones, with more than 85% occurring only once. The CDR3 contains 14 residues. The germline CDR1 and CDR2 sequences are KGHSH and LQKENI. V dropped 6 bases and J dropped 2 bases, with 13 bases sitting between them. The genes are TRBV18 and TRBJ2-5; a weak D match, TRBD2 (6 bases). This sequence was found in a human donor with active COVID-19. The donor label of this sample is uncertain. Sequencing was carried out using peripheral blood. Here the CDR3 reads CASSRTGLQETQYF. CDR3 sequence (DNA): TGTGCCAGCTCCAGGACTGGACTACAAGAGACCCAGTACTTC.